This T cell receptor beta chain was sequenced in a study of read filtering for tumor transcriptome and immune sequencing. Across the whole study: Revised staging placed eight or nine patients in R-ISS I, some 17 in II, about seven in III. General study findings and limits: Around 85% of IR-seq clonotypes had one read, totaling 3% to 4.5% of reads; RNA-seq: around 70% and 40%. Even smaller IR-seq throughput identified most shared clonotypes. IR-seq and RNA-seq agreed better without single-read clonotypes.

At least ten counts were recorded for this clonotype. Its target is unknown. From roughly 400 ng of RNA, a library with molecular barcoded alpha/delta and beta/gamma adaptors was made. Using its own MiXCR run on the reads, TCRdb lists one record per CDR3 protein. The profile covers 37,000 or so distinct CDR3 sequences, with roughly 15% appearing a single time and about 40% taken by the ten largest. What was sequenced was a population of CD138-negative cells sorted from bone marrow. The receptor's source is a donor aged 40 or older with multiple myeloma.

The CDR3 loop reads CASSIETGQGSSYNEQFF. CDR3 coding DNA: TGTGCCAGTAGTATCGAGACAGGGCAGGGGAGCTCCTACAATGAGCAGTTCTTC. The chain couples TRBV19 to TRBJ2-1; TRBD1 aligns across 7 bases. The germline V gene encodes CDR1 LNHDA and CDR2 SQIVND (reference sequence). V lost 3 bases and J lost 0; bases outside the gene matches: 11. CDR3 length: 18 amino acids.